One sample yielded the 7 T cell receptor beta chains listed below, sequenced in a study of cytomegalovirus exposure and HLA in healthy donors. Vbeta (60) and Jbeta (13) primers were used in the PCR. Clones were read by immunoSEQ multiplex PCR, and TCRdb kept only the in-frame ones, dropping some. The table lists 150,000 to 200,000 clones, over 60% of them singletons. The material sequenced was PBMCs. Receptors originate from a man aged 50 to 60 in good health and CMV-seropositive.

The chain has TRBV28 and TRBJ1-4, with 7 bases that match TRBD1. J gave up 6 bases and V 4 bases, and 17 bases lay outside the gene matches. The germline V gene has CDR1 MDHEN and CDR2 SYDVKM. The CDR3 is made up of 18 amino acids. CDR3 sequence reads: CASSSRPTPRGNYEKLFF. As DNA, the CDR3 is TGTGCCAGCAGTTCCCGACCAACTCCCAGGGGGAACTATGAAAAACTGTTTTTT.

This clone was observed a single time. J is TRBJ1-2 and V is TRBV7-9; D perhaps matches TRBD1 (6 bases). The CDR3 runs 12 residues. Germline CDR1 reads SEHNR; CDR2 reads FQNEAQ (reference sequence). Trimming stripped 5 bases from V and 4 bases from J, with 8 bases between. CDR3 DNA sequence: TGTGCCAGCAGCCAGGACAGCTATGGCTACACCTTC. The encoded protein is CASSQDSYGYTF.

The rearrangement uses TRBV5-4 and TRBJ2-4; D remains ambiguous. Deletions cut 5 bases from V and 8 bases from J, with 14 bases between. The CDR3 consists of 13 residues. Germline CDR1 SGHNT, CDR2 YYREEE (reference sequence). Here the CDR3 reads CASSPRLGDIQYF. In DNA form, the CDR3 reads TGTGCCAGCAGTCCCCGACTTGGAGACATTCAGTACTTC.

This clone was counted only a few times. The chain employs TRBV27 and TRBJ1-6; possible D gene TRBD1, 5 bases. CDR3 length: 13 residues. CDR1 MNHEY and CDR2 SMNVEV come from the germline V gene (reference sequence). V lost 4 bases and J 10 bases, leaving 11 bases between the germline ends. CDR3 protein: CASSYGGLSPLHF. In nucleotides, the CDR3 is TGTGCCAGCAGTTATGGGGGACTGTCACCCCTCCACTTT.

On this clone: Compared with germline, one end of the junction differs, possibly owing to a read error. The chain employs TRBV6-5 and TRBJ1-1; 7 nucleotides agree with TRBD1. The CDR3 length is 13 residues. Germline V gene sequence: CDR1 MNHEY, CDR2 SVGAGI. The CDR3 sequence is CASKGQTNTGAFF. CDR3 in DNA: TGTGCCAGCAAGGGACAGACTAATACTGGAGCTTTCTTT.

This clone was observed a single time. This sample also contains other DNA sequences that code for the same CDR3. This chain connects TRBV6-5 to TRBJ1-1; 7 bases line up with TRBD1. This CDR3 contains 14 residues. Trimming cost V 6 bases and J 5 bases; bases outside gene matches: 9. In germline, CDR1 is MNHEY, CDR2 SVGAGI. CDR3 residues: CASRPAGGRTEAFF. The CDR3 DNA reads TGTGCCAGCAGACCCGCAGGGGGAAGGACTGAAGCTTTCTTT.

CDR3 nucleotides: TGCGCCAGCAGCTTGTTAAGTTCTGGACAGAACACCGGGGAGCTGTTTTTT. It yields the protein CASSLLSSGQNTGELFF. The chain combines TRBV5-1 with TRBJ2-2; a weak D match, TRBD1 (5 bases). CDR1 and CDR2 (germline): SGHRS, YFSETQ. V dropped 1 base and J dropped 1 base, with 14 bases sitting between them. This CDR3 comprises 17 residues.